These 31 T cell receptor beta chains share one sample of origin, sequenced in a study of shared clonotypes between healthy human individuals. Sequenced by immunoSEQ multiplex PCR; TCRdb stores in-frame clones only, minus some. The table lists approximately 2.3 million clones, approximately 95% of them singletons. The sequenced material came from naive CD4+ T cells from PBMCs. As for subset: CD45RA+ positively selected. The receptors were sampled from a man aged 18-30 years in good health. Some clones in this sample may be carry-over from other donors' samples.

The chain is built from TRBV19 and TRBJ2-1; 10 bases map to TRBD2. The germline gives CDR1 LNHDA, CDR2 SQIVND (reference sequence). This CDR3 region has 18 residues. V shed 3 bases and J 10 bases; nucleotides not matched to a gene: 18. CDR3 in amino acids: CASSMKGRGLAGEGEQFF. In DNA form, the CDR3 reads TGTGCCAGTAGTATGAAGGGTCGGGGGCTAGCGGGAGAAGGGGAGCAGTTCTTC.

The genes are TRBV11-2 and TRBJ2-2, with 14 bases that match TRBD2. Germline values: CDR1 SGHAT, CDR2 FQNNGV. Trimming at V came to 5 bases and at J to 4 bases, leaving 12 bases not matched to a gene. This CDR3 has 19 residues. The DNA of the CDR3 is TGTGCCAGCAGCAAGATTGCCGGGACTAGCGGGAGCCCCACCGGGGAGCTGTTTTTT. Its translation: CASSKIAGTSGSPTGELFF.

The chain recombines TRBV11-2 with TRBJ1-2; no firm D call. The germline V gene has CDR1 SGHAT and CDR2 FQNNGV. The ends were cut back, 5 bases at V and 8 bases at J, with 9 bases in the middle. The length of the CDR3 is 11 residues. Here the CDR3 reads CASSQNEGYTF. The CDR3, as DNA: TGTGCCAGCAGCCAAAACGAGGGCTACACCTTC. Full variable domain (missing parts from reference TRBV11-2 and TRBJ1-2): EAGVAQSPRYKIIEKRQSVAFWCNPISGHATLYWYQQILGQGPKLLIQFQNNGVVDDSQLPKDRFSAERLKGVDSTLKIQPAKLEDSAVYLCASSQNEGYTFGSGTRLTVV.

The rearrangement joins TRBV7-8 to TRBJ2-5; D unclear. Per germline, CDR1 SGHVS and CDR2 FQNEAQ. This CDR3 is built from 15 residues. The germline V and J ends were trimmed by 5 bases and 3 bases, with 16 bases remaining between them. CDR3 coding DNA: TGTGCCAGCAGCCTCACCGTTGTTATAAAAGAGACCCAGTACTTC. Its protein product is CASSLTVVIKETQYF.

V and J are TRBV5-8 and TRBJ2-6; D is ambiguous. Trimming shortened V by 3 bases and J by 4 bases, and 8 bases separated the two germline ends. The CDR3 covers 14 residues. CDR1 and CDR2 (germline): SGHTS, YDEGEE. The CDR3 nucleotides are TGTGCCAGCAGCTCCCGAATGGGGGCCAACGTCCTGACTTTC. This encodes CASSSRMGANVLTF.

J is TRBJ2-3 and V is TRBV7-2; D gene unclear. The CDR3 totals 14 residues. Germline V gene lookup returns CDR1 SGHTA and CDR2 FQGNSA. The V and J ends lost 1 base and 3 bases respectively, with 8 bases between them. The chain's CDR3 is CASSLVTTTDTQYF. CDR3 in DNA: TGTGCCAGCAGCTTAGTGACGACAACAGATACGCAGTATTTT.

About this clone: Compared with germline, one end of the junction differs, possibly owing to a read error. The J gene is TRBJ2-1, the V gene TRBV28; 9 nucleotides line up with TRBD2. Looked up from germline, CDR1 is MDHEN and CDR2 is SYDVKM. This CDR3 spans 14 amino acids. The CDR3 spells CASRLAGVSNEQFF. The CDR3 DNA reads TGTGCCAGCCGTTTAGCGGGAGTAAGCAATGAGCAGTTCTTC.

The gene calls are TRBV19 and TRBJ2-7, with 7 bases identical to TRBD2. Germline CDR1 is LNHDA and CDR2 is SQIVND (reference sequence). Losses at the gene ends were 7 bases for V and 2 bases for J; bases not matched to a gene: 5. The CDR3 runs 13 residues. The CDR3, as DNA: TGTGCCAGTATCGGGGCGGGAGCCTACGAGCAGTACTTC. Protein product: CASIGAGAYEQYF. The complete variable domain, with remaining parts taken from reference TRBV19 and TRBJ2-7, reads DGGITQSPKYLFRKEGQNVTLSCEQNLNHDAMYWYRQDPGQGLRLIYYSQIVNDFQKGDIAEGYSVSREKKESFPLTVTSAQKNPTAFYLCASIGAGAYEQYFGPGTRLTVT.

This chain connects TRBV29-1 to TRBJ2-5, with 9 positions matching TRBD2. Per germline, CDR1 SQVTM and CDR2 ANQGSEA. V lost 5 bases, J lost 2 bases, and 3 bases stayed unmatched. There are 13 residues in the CDR3. The CDR3 nucleotides read TGCAGCGTTATGACTAGCGGACAAGAGACCCAGTACTTC. Its protein is CSVMTSGQETQYF.

The chain employs TRBV12-2 and TRBJ2-5; the tabulated D call, TRBD2, remains unverified against the DNA. TRBV12-2 is labeled a pseudogene. CDR3 length: 17 amino acids. The CDR3 is CASRFCRERFRGETQYF. CDR3 DNA sequence: TGTGCAAGTCGCTTCTGCCGGGAGCGGTTCCGAGGAGAGACCCAGTACTTC.

V usage is TRBV18 and J usage is TRBJ2-7; D not resolved. V dropped 2 bases and J dropped 2 bases, with 13 bases sitting between them. The germline V gene encodes CDR1 KGHSH and CDR2 LQKENI. CDR3 length: 15 amino acids. The CDR3, as DNA: TGTGCCAGCTCACCATTGGCGCGCGACGCCTACGAGCAGTACTTC. This codes for CASSPLARDAYEQYF.

Concerning this clone itself: Other DNA sequences from this sample encode an identical CDR3 as well. V usage is TRBV9 and J usage is TRBJ2-2, with D possibly matching TRBD1 (5 bases). V dropped 0 bases and J dropped 4 bases, with 10 bases sitting between them. Germline V lookup: CDR1 SGDLS, CDR2 YYNGEE. CDR3 length: 15 amino acids. The CDR3 coding sequence is TGTGCCAGCAGCGTAGTAGGGGCCGGCACCGGGGAGCTGTTTTTT. Translating gives CASSVVGAGTGELFF.

The chain uses TRBV13 and TRBJ1-4; D is uncertain. The germline gives CDR1 PRHDT, CDR2 FYEKMQ (reference sequence). This CDR3 contains 13 residues. V lost 1 base, J lost 7 bases, and 7 bases lay in between. The CDR3 DNA reads TGTGCCAGCAGCTTAGCCCCTAGTGAAAAACTGTTTTTT. Encoded protein: CASSLAPSEKLFF.

CDR3 protein: CASVQGIFSGANVLTF. In DNA form, the CDR3 reads TGCGCCAGCGTTCAGGGGATCTTCTCTGGGGCCAACGTCCTGACTTTC. The chain employs TRBV23-1 and TRBJ2-6; tentatively, D is TRBD1 (6 bases). TRBV23-1 is recorded as an ORF, its role being uncertain. This CDR3 is 16 amino acids long. Trimming stripped 8 bases from V and 0 bases from J, with 14 bases between.

The chain joins TRBV7-8 to TRBJ1-2, with 7 bases that match TRBD1. The trim removed 1 base at V and 7 bases at J, leaving 9 bases unmatched. The CDR3 totals 15 residues. In germline, CDR1 is SGHVS, CDR2 FQNEAQ. The CDR3 DNA reads TGTGCCAGCAGCTTAGTAGGGGGCGAATCGGGTGGCTACACCTTC. Residues: CASSLVGGESGGYTF.

The chain has TRBV7-2 and TRBJ2-3; 9 bases are shared with TRBD2. The V segment lost 1 base and the J segment 2 bases; nucleotides outside the gene matches: 1. The germline gives CDR1 SGHTA, CDR2 FQGNSA. The CDR3 contains 15 residues. Written as DNA, the CDR3 is TGTGCCAGCAGCTTAGTAGCGGGAGCCACAGATACGCAGTATTTT. It yields the protein CASSLVAGATDTQYF.

The chain has TRBV11-1 and TRBJ1-1, with 10 positions matching TRBD1. The J segment lost 3 bases and the V segment lost 2 bases, leaving 6 bases of the junction unmatched. The germline CDR1 and CDR2 sequences are SGHAT and FQDESV (reference sequence). The CDR3 extends over 16 amino acids. The CDR3 loop reads CASSLQTGTGDTEAFF. The DNA of the CDR3 is TGTGCCAGCAGCTTACAGACCGGGACAGGGGACACTGAAGCTTTCTTT.

The rearrangement uses TRBV7-8 and TRBJ2-1; D is undetermined. Germline V lookup: CDR1 SGHVS, CDR2 FQNEAQ. V lost 4 bases, J lost 9 bases, and 10 bases lay in between. The CDR3 runs 12 residues. The CDR3 spells CASSSRRGEQFF. The CDR3 DNA is TGTGCCAGCAGCTCCCGACGCGGTGAGCAGTTCTTC.

The rearrangement links TRBV5-1 to TRBJ2-1; possibly TRBD2 for D (5 bases). The germline V gene has CDR1 SGHRS and CDR2 YFSETQ. The CDR3 is 15 residues long. Between the trimmed V and J ends, which lost 1 base and 10 bases, there was a span of 18 bases. The CDR3 bases are TGCGCCAGCAGCTTGTCTGCCCTAGCTGATGGAGAGCAGTTCTTC. Protein: CASSLSALADGEQFF. Full variable domain (rest looked up from reference TRBV5-1 and TRBJ2-1): KAGVTQTPRYLIKTRGQQVTLSCSPISGHRSVSWYQQTPGQGLQFLFEYFSETQRNKGNFPGRFSGRQFSNSRSEMNVSTLELGDSALYLCASSLSALADGEQFFGPGTRLTVL.

About this clone itself: Other DNA sequences of this sample code for an identical CDR3. The CDR3 DNA sequence: TGCGCCAGCAGCCGAGGACTAGCGGGATCCTACGAGCAGTACTTC. Amino acids: CASSRGLAGSYEQYF. V gene TRBV5-1 combines with J gene TRBJ2-7, with TRBD2 matching over 12 bases. CDR3 length equals 15 residues. Per the germline V gene, CDR1 is SGHRS and CDR2 is YFSETQ. Unmatched junction bases numbered 3, after V lost 4 bases and J lost 1 base.

This clone was seen only a few times. This chain connects TRBV25-1 to TRBJ2-5; tentatively, D is TRBD1 (6 bases). Deletions cut 1 base from V and 4 bases from J, with 13 bases between. Germline-derived CDR1 and CDR2 are MGHDK and SYGVNS. This CDR3 is 15 amino acids long. CDR3 in amino acids: CASSESGQGRETQYF. CDR3 DNA sequence: TGTGCCAGCAGTGAATCGGGGCAGGGGAGAGAGACCCAGTACTTC. Drawing the rest from reference TRBV25-1 and TRBJ2-5, the complete variable domain is EADIYQTPRYLVIGTGKKITLECSQTMGHDKMYWYQQDPGMELHLIHYSYGVNSTEKGDLSSESTVSRIRTEHFPLTLESARPSHTSQYLCASSESGQGRETQYFGPGTRLLVL.

The chain links TRBV5-4 to TRBJ2-2; the D gene could be TRBD1 or TRBD2 (5 bases each). Looked up from germline, CDR1 is SGHNT and CDR2 is YYREEE (reference sequence). Trimming shortened V by 0 bases and J by 4 bases, and 13 bases separated the two germline ends. CDR3 length: 16 residues. The CDR3 protein is CASSLGGLRGTGELFF. Here the CDR3 DNA reads TGTGCCAGCAGCTTGGGAGGACTGAGGGGCACCGGGGAGCTGTTTTTT.

The chain uses TRBV18 and TRBJ1-1, with D possibly TRBD1 on 6 matching bases. CDR1 is KGHSH and CDR2 is LQKENI in the germline V gene. V was pared by 2 bases and J by 0 bases, with 13 bases between. CDR3 length: 16 amino acids. CDR3 residues: CASSPSTGLMNTEAFF. The DNA of the CDR3 is TGTGCCAGCTCACCATCCACAGGGCTGATGAACACTGAAGCTTTCTTT.

The chain couples TRBV5-8 to TRBJ2-1, with a weak D call TRBD2 (6 bases). The V gene lost 5 bases and the J gene lost 7 bases, with 31 bases spanning the gap. The CDR3 has 19 amino acids. The V gene's germline CDR1 is SGHTS and CDR2 YDEGEE. CDR3 coding DNA: TGTGCCAGCAGGGGGCTCGGTCGAGCGAGCGGGTTTATTGTAAATGAGCAGTTCTTC. Amino acid sequence: CASRGLGRASGFIVNEQFF.

This chain connects TRBV2 to TRBJ2-1, with D uncertain. Trimming pared 7 bases from V and 8 bases from J, leaving 18 bases between. CDR1 and CDR2 (germline): SNHLY, FYNNEI. The CDR3 runs 14 residues. The CDR3 reads CASKVSLVRYEQFF. CDR3 DNA: TGTGCCAGCAAGGTTAGCTTAGTAAGGTATGAGCAGTTCTTC.

This chain connects TRBV9 to TRBJ2-1, with TRBD2 matching 9 bases. The CDR3 is made up of 16 amino acids. Unmatched junction bases numbered 8, after V lost 0 bases and J lost 7 bases. CDR1 and CDR2 (germline): SGDLS, YYNGEE. The CDR3 here is CASSVAWAGGKNEQFF. The DNA of the CDR3 is TGTGCCAGCAGCGTAGCTTGGGCGGGAGGGAAAAATGAGCAGTTCTTC. The full variable domain, rest sourced from reference TRBV9 and TRBJ2-1, is DSGVTQTPKHLITATGQRVTLRCSPRSGDLSVYWYQQSLDQGLQFLIQYYNGEERAKGNILERFSAQQFPDLHSELNLSSLELGDSALYFCASSVAWAGGKNEQFFGPGTRLTVL.

The chain carries TRBV11-2 and TRBJ2-1; D unclear. Trimming took 6 bases from V and 8 from J, leaving 20 bases between them. The CDR3 loop spans 15 amino acids. The germline CDR1 and CDR2 sequences are SGHAT and FQNNGV. This CDR3 is CASRPGHIKSDEQFF. DNA of the CDR3: TGTGCCAGCAGGCCGGGCCATATCAAGTCGGATGAGCAGTTCTTC.

The chain combines TRBV5-1 with TRBJ2-1; D call uncertain. Trimming removed 4 bases from V and 0 bases from J, with 11 bases in between. This CDR3 comprises 15 residues. Per germline, CDR1 SGHRS and CDR2 YFSETQ. The DNA for the CDR3 is TGCGCCAGCAGCACCGTTGTCAGCTCCTACAATGAGCAGTTCTTC. Protein sequence: CASSTVVSSYNEQFF.

V gene TRBV7-2 combines with J gene TRBJ1-5; 7 bases fit TRBD1. The germline V gene encodes CDR1 SGHTA and CDR2 FQGNSA. Germline trimming cut 1 base from V and 11 bases from J; bases unmatched to any gene: 8. This CDR3 comprises 14 residues. In DNA, the CDR3 is TGTGCCAGCAGCTTAGTCTTCCAGGGGGGAGCCCAGCATTTT. As protein: CASSLVFQGGAQHF.

This sequence joins TRBV5-6 and TRBJ2-3; D not certain. CDR3 size: 13 residues. CDR1 SGHDT and CDR2 YYEEEE come from the germline V gene. Trimming shortened V by 0 bases and J by 8 bases, and 10 bases separated the two germline ends. CDR3 region: CASSLAFSLTQYF. The DNA of the CDR3 is TGTGCCAGCAGCTTGGCCTTTTCCCTTACGCAGTATTTT. Filled out from reference TRBV5-6 and TRBJ2-3, the complete variable domain reads DAGVTQSPTHLIKTRGQQVTLRCSPKSGHDTVSWYQQALGQGPQFIFQYYEEEERQRGNFPDRFSGHQFPNYSSELNVNALLLGDSALYLCASSLAFSLTQYFGPGTRLTVL.

Points on this clone: The sample contains more than one DNA sequence encoding this CDR3. The V and J genes are TRBV5-1 and TRBJ2-7; D not certain. The germline gives CDR1 SGHRS, CDR2 YFSETQ. CDR3 size: 12 residues. The ends were cut back, 0 bases at V and 6 bases at J, with 7 bases in the middle. DNA for the CDR3: TGCGCCAGCAGCTTGGCCGGGTCCGAGCAGTACTTC. Amino acid sequence: CASSLAGSEQYF.